The clone carrying this T cell receptor (beta chain) has just a few counts. Its matching antigen is unknown. This specimen comes from a study of identical twins. Germline CDR1 and CDR2: SQVTM and ANQGSEA. This CDR3 spans 10 amino acids. V lost 6 bases and J lost 6; bases outside the gene matches: 1. General study results and limits: Insertion counts were lower in abundant cord blood beta clonotypes, a trend that memory repertoires did not show.

TCRdb re-derived calls from the 5' RACE reads in MiXCR, one entry per CDR3 protein. There are roughly 540,000 distinct CDR3 sequences in the sample; less than 25% occur only once, and roughly 0.9% lies in the top ten. The sample was also linked to a second study, of T cells expressing NK-cell markers. Turning to that study: Serological testing identified most of the eight sequenced donors as HCMV-seropositive and one as seronegative. The authors restricted sorting to alpha-beta TCR T cells with an anti-gamma-delta TCR antibody in several experiments.

The sequenced sample was CD4+ T cells sorted from blood. The source of this sequence is a woman between 18 and 29 years old in good health. The V gene is TRBV29-1, the J gene TRBJ1-2, with 7 bases that match TRBD1. CDR3 coding DNA: TGCAGCGTGACAGGGAATGGCTACACCTTC. Translated, it gives CSVTGNGYTF. Full variable domain (missing parts from reference TRBV29-1 and TRBJ1-2): SAVISQKPSRDICQRGTSLTIQCQVDSQVTMMFWYRQQPGQSLTLIATANQGSEATYESGFVIDKFPISRPNLTFSTLTVSNMSPEDSSIYLCSVTGNGYTFGSGTRLTVV.